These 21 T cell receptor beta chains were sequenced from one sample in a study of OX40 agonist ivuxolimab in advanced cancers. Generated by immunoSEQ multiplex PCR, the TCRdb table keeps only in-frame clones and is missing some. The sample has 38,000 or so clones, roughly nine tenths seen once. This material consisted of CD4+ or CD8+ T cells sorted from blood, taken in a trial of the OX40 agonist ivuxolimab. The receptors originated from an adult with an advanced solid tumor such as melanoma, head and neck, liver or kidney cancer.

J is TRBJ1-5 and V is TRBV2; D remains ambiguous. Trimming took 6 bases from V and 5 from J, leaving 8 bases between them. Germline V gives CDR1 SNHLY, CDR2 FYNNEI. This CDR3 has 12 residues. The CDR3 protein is CASRYTDQPQHF. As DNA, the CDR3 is TGTGCCAGCAGGTACACCGATCAGCCCCAGCATTTT. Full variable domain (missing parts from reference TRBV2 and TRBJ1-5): EPEVTQTPSHQVTQMGQEVILRCVPISNHLYFYWYRQILGQKVEFLVSFYNNEISEKSEIFDDQFSVERPDGSNFTLKIRSTKLEDSAMYFCASRYTDQPQHFGDGTRLSIL.

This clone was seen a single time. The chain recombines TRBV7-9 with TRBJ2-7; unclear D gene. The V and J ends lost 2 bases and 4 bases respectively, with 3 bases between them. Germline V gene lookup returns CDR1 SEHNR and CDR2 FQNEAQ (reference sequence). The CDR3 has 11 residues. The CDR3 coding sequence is TGTGCCAGCAGCTTAACATACGAGCAGTACTTC. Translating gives CASSLTYEQYF.

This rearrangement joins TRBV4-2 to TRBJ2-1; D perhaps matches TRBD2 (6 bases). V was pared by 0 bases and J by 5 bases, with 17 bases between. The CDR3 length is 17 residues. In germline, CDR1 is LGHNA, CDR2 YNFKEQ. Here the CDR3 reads CASSQEGGLDLNNEQFF. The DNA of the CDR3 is TGTGCCAGCAGCCAAGAAGGAGGGTTGGACTTAAACAATGAGCAGTTCTTC.

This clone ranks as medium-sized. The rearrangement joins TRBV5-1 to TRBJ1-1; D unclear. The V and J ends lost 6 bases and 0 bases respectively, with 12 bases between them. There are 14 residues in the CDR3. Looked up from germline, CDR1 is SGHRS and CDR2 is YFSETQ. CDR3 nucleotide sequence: TGCGCCAGCACCCCGAGCAGCCTGAACACTGAAGCTTTCTTT. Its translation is CASTPSSLNTEAFF.

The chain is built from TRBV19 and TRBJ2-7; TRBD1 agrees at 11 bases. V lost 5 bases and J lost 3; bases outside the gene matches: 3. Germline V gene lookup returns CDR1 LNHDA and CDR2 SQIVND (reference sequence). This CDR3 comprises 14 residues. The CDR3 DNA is TGTGCCAGTAGTTCCGGGACAGGGGGCTACGAGCAGTACTTC. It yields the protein CASSSGTGGYEQYF. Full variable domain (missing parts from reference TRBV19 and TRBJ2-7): DGGITQSPKYLFRKEGQNVTLSCEQNLNHDAMYWYRQDPGQGLRLIYYSQIVNDFQKGDIAEGYSVSREKKESFPLTVTSAQKNPTAFYLCASSSGTGGYEQYFGPGTRLTVT.

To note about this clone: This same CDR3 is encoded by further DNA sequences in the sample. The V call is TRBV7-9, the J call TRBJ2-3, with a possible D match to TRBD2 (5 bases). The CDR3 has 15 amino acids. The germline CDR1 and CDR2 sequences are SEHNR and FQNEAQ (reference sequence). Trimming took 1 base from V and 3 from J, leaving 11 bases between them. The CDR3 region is CASSLGTVSTDTQYF. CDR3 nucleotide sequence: TGTGCCAGCAGCTTAGGGACTGTAAGTACAGATACGCAGTATTTT.

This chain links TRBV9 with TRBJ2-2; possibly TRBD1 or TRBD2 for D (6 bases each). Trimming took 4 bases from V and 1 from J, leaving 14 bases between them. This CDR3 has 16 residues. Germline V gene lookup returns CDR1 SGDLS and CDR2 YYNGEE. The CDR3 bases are TGTGCCAGCAGCCCCCATAGGGGGGTGAACACCGGGGAGCTGTTTTTT. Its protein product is CASSPHRGVNTGELFF. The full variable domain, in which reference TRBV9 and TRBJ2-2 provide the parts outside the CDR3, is DSGVTQTPKHLITATGQRVTLRCSPRSGDLSVYWYQQSLDQGLQFLIQYYNGEERAKGNILERFSAQQFPDLHSELNLSSLELGDSALYFCASSPHRGVNTGELFFGEGSRLTVL.

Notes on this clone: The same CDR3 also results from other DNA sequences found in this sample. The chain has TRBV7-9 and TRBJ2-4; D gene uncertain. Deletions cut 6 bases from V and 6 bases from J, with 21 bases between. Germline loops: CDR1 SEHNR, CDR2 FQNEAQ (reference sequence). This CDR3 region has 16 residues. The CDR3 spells CASSSTFVGNGNIQYF. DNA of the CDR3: TGTGCCAGCAGTTCTACCTTTGTAGGGAACGGAAACATTCAGTACTTC.

CDR3 DNA: TGTGCCAGCAGTTCCGAACTTAGCTCCTACAATGAGCAGTTCTTC. Protein: CASSSELSSYNEQFF. The chain combines TRBV27 with TRBJ2-1; D ambiguous. The germline V gene encodes CDR1 MNHEY and CDR2 SMNVEV (reference sequence). The V end was cut by 4 bases, the J end by 0 bases, with 10 bases between. This CDR3 is built from 15 residues.

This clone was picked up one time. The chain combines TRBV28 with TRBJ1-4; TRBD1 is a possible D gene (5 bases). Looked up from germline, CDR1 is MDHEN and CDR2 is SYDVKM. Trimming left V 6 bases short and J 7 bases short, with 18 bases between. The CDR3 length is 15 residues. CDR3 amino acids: CASSRNRDRREKLFF. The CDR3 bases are TGTGCCAGCAGCCGGAACCGGGACCGCCGTGAAAAACTGTTTTTT.

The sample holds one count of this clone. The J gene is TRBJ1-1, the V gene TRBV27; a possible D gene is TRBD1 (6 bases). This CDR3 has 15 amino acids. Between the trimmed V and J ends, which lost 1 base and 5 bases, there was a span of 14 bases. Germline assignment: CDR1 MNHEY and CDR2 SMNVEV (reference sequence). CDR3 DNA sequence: TGTGCCAGCAGTTTATACCAGGACAGTTTGACTGAAGCTTTCTTT. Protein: CASSLYQDSLTEAFF.

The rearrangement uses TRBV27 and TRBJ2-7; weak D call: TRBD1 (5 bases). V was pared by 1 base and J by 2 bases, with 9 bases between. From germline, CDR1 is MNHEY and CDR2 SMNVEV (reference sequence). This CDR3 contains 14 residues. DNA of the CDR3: TGTGCCAGCAGTTTATGGGCCAGGGCCTACGAGCAGTACTTC. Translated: CASSLWARAYEQYF.

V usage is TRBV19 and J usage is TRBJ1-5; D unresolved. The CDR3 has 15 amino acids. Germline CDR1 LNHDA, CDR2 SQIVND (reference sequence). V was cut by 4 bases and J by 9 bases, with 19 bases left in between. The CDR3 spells CASSTPARGGWPQHF. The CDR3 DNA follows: TGTGCCAGTAGTACACCCGCGCGGGGTGGATGGCCCCAGCATTTT.

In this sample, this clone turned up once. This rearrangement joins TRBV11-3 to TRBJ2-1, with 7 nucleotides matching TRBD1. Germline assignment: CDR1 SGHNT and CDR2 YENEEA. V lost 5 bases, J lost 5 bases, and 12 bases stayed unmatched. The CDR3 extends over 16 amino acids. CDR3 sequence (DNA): TGTGCCAGCAGCGCCGGACAGGCCCTACTTAACAATGAGCAGTTCTTC. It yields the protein CASSAGQALLNNEQFF.

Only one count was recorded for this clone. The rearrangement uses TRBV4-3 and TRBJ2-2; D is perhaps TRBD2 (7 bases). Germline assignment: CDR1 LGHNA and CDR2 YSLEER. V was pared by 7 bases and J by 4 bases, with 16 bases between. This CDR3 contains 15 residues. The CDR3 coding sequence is TGCGCCAGCACTGTGGGGGGGGCCGGCACCGGGGAGCTGTTTTTT. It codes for CASTVGGAGTGELFF.

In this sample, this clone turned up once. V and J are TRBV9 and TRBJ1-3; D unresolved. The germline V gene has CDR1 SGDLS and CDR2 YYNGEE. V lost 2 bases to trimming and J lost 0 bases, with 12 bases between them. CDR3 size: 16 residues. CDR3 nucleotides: TGTGCCAGCAGCGTCCAGTCCGAGAGCTCTGGAAACACCATATATTTT. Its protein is CASSVQSESSGNTIYF.

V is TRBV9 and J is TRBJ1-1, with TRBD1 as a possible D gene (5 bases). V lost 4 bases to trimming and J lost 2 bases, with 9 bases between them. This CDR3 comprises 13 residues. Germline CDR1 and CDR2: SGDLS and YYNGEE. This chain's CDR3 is CASSRGLNTEAFF. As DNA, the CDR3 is TGTGCCAGCAGCAGGGGACTCAACACTGAAGCTTTCTTT.

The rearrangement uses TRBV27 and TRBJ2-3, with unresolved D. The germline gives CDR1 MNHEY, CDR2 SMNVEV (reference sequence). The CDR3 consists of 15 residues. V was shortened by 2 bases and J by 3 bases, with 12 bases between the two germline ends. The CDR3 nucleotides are TGTGCCAGCAGTTTAAGCCCCCTCTCAACAGATACGCAGTATTTT. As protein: CASSLSPLSTDTQYF.

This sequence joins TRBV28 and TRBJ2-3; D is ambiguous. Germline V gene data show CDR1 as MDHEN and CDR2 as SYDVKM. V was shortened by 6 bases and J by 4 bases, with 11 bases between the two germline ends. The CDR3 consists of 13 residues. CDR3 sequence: CASSKEGPDTQYF. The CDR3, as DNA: TGTGCCAGCAGCAAGGAAGGCCCAGATACGCAGTATTTT.

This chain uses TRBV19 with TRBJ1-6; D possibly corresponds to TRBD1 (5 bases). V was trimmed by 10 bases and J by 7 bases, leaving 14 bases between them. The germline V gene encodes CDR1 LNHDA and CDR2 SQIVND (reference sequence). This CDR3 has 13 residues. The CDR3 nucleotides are TGTGCCATCTCCGGGACTCCGAATTCACCCCTCCACTTT. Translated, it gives CAISGTPNSPLHF.

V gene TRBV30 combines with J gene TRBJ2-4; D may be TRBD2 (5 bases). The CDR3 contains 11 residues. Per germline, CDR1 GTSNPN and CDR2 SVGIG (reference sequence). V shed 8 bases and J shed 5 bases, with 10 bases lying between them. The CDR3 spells CATVGENIQYF. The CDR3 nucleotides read TGTGCCACAGTCGGGGAAAACATTCAGTACTTC.